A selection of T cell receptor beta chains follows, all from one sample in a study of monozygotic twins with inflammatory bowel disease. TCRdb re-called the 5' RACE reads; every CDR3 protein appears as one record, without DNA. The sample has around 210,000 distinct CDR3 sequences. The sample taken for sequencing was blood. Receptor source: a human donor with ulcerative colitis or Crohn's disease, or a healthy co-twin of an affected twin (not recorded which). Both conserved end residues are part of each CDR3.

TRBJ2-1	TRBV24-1	CATSESGTSGKGLSSYNEQFF
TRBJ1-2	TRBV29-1	CSVEGRLHGYTF
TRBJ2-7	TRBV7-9	CASSLAISYEQYF
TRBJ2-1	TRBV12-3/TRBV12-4	CASSLARLPTSEQFF
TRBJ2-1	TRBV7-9	CASSPRDPAYYNEQFF
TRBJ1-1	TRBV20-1	CSATPGQGNEAFF
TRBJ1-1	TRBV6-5	CASSSLMDTEAFF
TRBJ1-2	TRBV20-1	CSASQGPFGGYTF
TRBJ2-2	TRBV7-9	CASSFTEWGPNTGELFF
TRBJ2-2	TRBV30	CATTGANTGELFF
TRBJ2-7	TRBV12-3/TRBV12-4	CASSPGLTDYEQYF
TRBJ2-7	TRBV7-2	CASRPLAGASYEQYF
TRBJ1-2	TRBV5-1	CASSLVGQGDGYTF
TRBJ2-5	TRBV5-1	CASSLGASGQETQYF
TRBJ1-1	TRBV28	CASRERAPDTEAFF
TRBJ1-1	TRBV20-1	CSAGPTGYTFF
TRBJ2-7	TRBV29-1	CSVRDRDTYEQYF
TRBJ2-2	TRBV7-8	CASSLDPLPGELFF
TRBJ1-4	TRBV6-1	CASSLTTERGELFF
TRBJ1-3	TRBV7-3	CASSLIYMYPALSSGNTIYF
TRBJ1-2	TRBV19	CASSRSYGYTF
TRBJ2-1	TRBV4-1	CASSQRREGGDNEQFF
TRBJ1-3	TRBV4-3	CASSQSDNSLNSGNTIYF
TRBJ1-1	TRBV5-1	CASSLDRPSNTEAFF
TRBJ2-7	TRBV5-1	CASSLATSGAYYEQYF
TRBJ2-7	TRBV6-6	CASRDRGYEQYF
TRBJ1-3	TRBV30	CAWSVVHLAGNTIYF
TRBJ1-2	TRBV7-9	CASSLGGGVPYGYTF
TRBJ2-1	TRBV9	CASSAWTSPYNEQFF
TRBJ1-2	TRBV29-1	CSVDLENHARGYTF
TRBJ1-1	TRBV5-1	CASSLVTGTTSEAFF
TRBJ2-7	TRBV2	CASSAERVSYEQYF
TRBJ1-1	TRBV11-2	CASSLGVVGNTEAFF
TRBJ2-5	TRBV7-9	CASSAGWAQETQYF
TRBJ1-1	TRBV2	CASSEARKSGEAFF
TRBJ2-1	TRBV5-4	CASSSGLAVWDEQFF
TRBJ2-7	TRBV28	CASSLSGAQGIEQYF
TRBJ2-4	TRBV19	CASSPIQGVWQGIQYF
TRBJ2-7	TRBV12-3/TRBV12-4	CASSSGAGHWAEQYF
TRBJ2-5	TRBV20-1	CSASWSGGKETQYF
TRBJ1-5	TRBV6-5	CASSPQGAAEYSNQPQHF
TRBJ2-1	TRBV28	CASSPTGLAGNEQFF
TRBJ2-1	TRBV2	CASSGGYVYNEQFF
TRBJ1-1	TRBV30	CAWSVHLGSDRAFF
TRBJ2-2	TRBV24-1	CATSGMGSGELFF
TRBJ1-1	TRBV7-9	CASSPQTNTEAFF
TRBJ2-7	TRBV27	CASSLLWSTSLYEQYF
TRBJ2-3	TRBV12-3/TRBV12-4	CASSIWGTDTQYF
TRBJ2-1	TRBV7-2	CASSNEPGVNEQFF
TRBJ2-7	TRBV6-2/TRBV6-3	CASSTPGLGSYEQYF
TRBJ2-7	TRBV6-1	CASRETRGTYEQYF
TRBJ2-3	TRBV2	CASSDSQGYPDTQYF
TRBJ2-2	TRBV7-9	CAGADYRPTGELFF
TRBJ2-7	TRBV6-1	CASSEQGALGEQYF
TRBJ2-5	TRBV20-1	CSARVWQVQETQYF